This TCR beta chain originates from a study of cytomegalovirus exposure and HLA in healthy donors (dated by TCRdb to 2016 to 2017). Turning to the overall study: An earlier analysis of some 500 of the donors reported 250 to 350 Gb of sequence data and some 120 million unique TCR beta sequences from 150 million to 200 million T cells. An early release that covered around 590 HLA-typed donors contained approximately 290 gigabases of sequencing data and tens of millions of unique TCR sequences. Among the roughly 400 genotyped donors, approximately 76% belonged to the genetic ancestry cluster associated with self-reported Caucasian donors. The study aimed to test whether signatures of past pathogen exposure could be identified by cataloging public T cell receptors. The study profiled the T cell repertoires of 500 to 800 subjects by immunosequencing and related them to cytomegalovirus serostatus. Along with the roughly 700-subject first cohort, a separate validation cohort of 120 different subjects was used. The study combined high-throughput TCR immunosequencing, statistical association of individual TCRs with disease status, and machine learning to predict cytomegalovirus infection status. To study patterns of TCR occurrence, a later analysis re-analyzed previously published TCR beta repertoires from 500 to 850 donors and added high-resolution HLA genotyping. Rather than drawing on any new phenotypic data, the later analysis identified candidate immune exposures from TCR beta sequences and the way those sequences occurred across donors. To decide whether each TCR beta V gene segment behaved as functional or pseudogenic, an earlier analysis of fewer than 750 of the donors relied on high-throughput TCR beta sequencing. Donor age, sex, ethnicity and CMV serostatus were compiled alongside the repertoire data. In a later genetic analysis, genome-wide SNP genotypes for about 55% of the 666 donors were used, and that subset was treated as a discovery cohort. All discovery cohort repertoires had been generated on a single sequencing platform. HLA typing covered class I and class II loci at four-digit resolution. The number of typed donors differed by locus: about 620-640 for A, B, C, DRB1 and DQB1; approximately 530 for DQA1; some 590 for DPA1; and about 470 for DPB1. Four to six DR-DQ haplotypes were handled as single units for association and clustering because linkage in the cohort was strong. Across approximately 400 genotyped donors of the cohort, an average of approximately 220,000 unique TCR beta nucleotide sequences per donor were sequenced, and roughly a sixth of those sequences were non-productive.

The germline V gene (reference sequence) supplies CDR1 MNHEY and CDR2 SMNVEV. The junction carries 14 bases between V and J, which are trimmed by 4 bases and 8 bases respectively. Taken from cysteine to phenylalanine, the CDR3 has 13 residues. Just CDR3 DNA is preserved here, 39 bases in frame from base 1. The protocol used for the library was the immunoSEQ multiplex PCR assay. For the multiplex PCR, a mixture combining 60 forward primers for TCR Vbeta segments and 13 reverse primers for TCR Jbeta segments was used. Amplification of the CDR3 region of rearranged TCR beta genes was performed with a multiplex PCR assay on genomic DNA. Amplified TCR beta libraries were sequenced as 87-base-pair reads on the Illumina HiSeq System. The authors' analysis ran thus. A later analysis tallied 75 million to 95 million unique TCR beta chains across the 666 repertoires, and roughly 11 million of those chains were shared by two or more donors. Raw reads were error-corrected and collapsed into unique sequences with a nearest-neighbor algorithm that merged closely related sequences to remove PCR and sequencing errors. Alignment of CDR3 sequences to IMGT reference sequences was used to assign V, D and J gene segments. Each retained sequence needed at least a six-nucleotide match to both a V gene segment and a J gene segment. A rearrangement counted as productive if the CDR3 had no stop codons and remained in frame with V and J, and every other rearrangement counted as non-productive. Following IMGT convention, CDR3 was defined as the stretch from the second conserved V-encoded cysteine up to the conserved J-encoded phenylalanine. Sequences without an unambiguous match to a single V gene segment were excluded from the earlier analysis of a few hundred of the donors. An earlier analysis of several hundred of the donors called V segments functional above 56.7% productive rearrangements and segregating when the between-donor standard deviation exceeded 5%. A statistical classification framework was built for diagnosing cytomegalovirus status from the catalog of TCR beta chain sequences. V and J gene assignment, in a later analysis, came from comparing TCR nucleotide sequences with IMGT/GENE-DB human TR gene sequences. Using the TCRdist pipeline, a later analysis assigned CDR3 sequences along with most-parsimonious VDJ recombination scenarios. A later analysis defined each TCR beta chain by its CDR3 amino acid sequence plus V-gene family, and excluded reads lacking a unique V-gene family. In a later analysis, 550 to 650 highly shared, low-generation-probability nucleotide sequences were removed to address suspected cross-contamination and a sequencing artifact. In a later analysis, a clonal expansion index was calculated for each public chain from normalized within-repertoire ranks of inferred template counts. Generation probabilities in a later analysis came from a VDJ recombination model fitted to out-of-frame rearrangements, and those results were checked against IGoR. In a later analysis, hypergeometric tests were used to score TCR-TCR, TCR-HLA and TCR-CMV co-occurrence, with a repertoire-size bias correction applied to TCR pairs. A later analysis estimated false discovery rates by permuting HLA or CMV assignments 20 times. In a later analysis, co-occurring TCRs were grouped with DBSCAN, and TCRdist sequence similarity was added when clustering was performed within HLA-allele-positive subsets. For co-occurrence clustering, repertoires with fewer than 30,000 or more than 120,000 public chains were excluded, along with five repertoires with anomalous nucleotide sharing. TCRdb mirrors the immuneACCESS table, restricted to in-frame sequences. Some clones are absent from its copies; in checked studies, under half trace to an unresolved V gene, and the reason for the others is unknown. D and trimming come from the DNA, and the V and J calls and clone size come from that table. In all, the sample holds 150,000 to 200,000 clones, and around three quarters of those were seen once. The ten largest make up 1% of the sample.

The research as a whole found: The 87-base-pair reads could not distinguish some IMGT-functional V segments, including TRBV6-2 and TRBV6-3, so those segments were excluded. According to a later analysis, TCR association rates differed among HLA loci, with DRB1 alleles showing the most associated TCRs and HLA-C alleles showing the fewest. A later analysis reported that several top co-occurrence clusters appeared linked to parvovirus B19, influenza, CMV and Epstein-Barr virus. V-gene and J-gene trimming of TCR beta chains was associated with a missense DCLRE1C variant in a later genetic analysis, and the association was replicated in an independent cohort. The study listed approximately 160 TCR beta chains as associated with cytomegalovirus. In a later genetic analysis, fewer N-insertions in productive TCRs were reported among donors in an Asian-associated ancestry cluster than the approximately 630-donor mean. For the cohort, immune exposure information was limited to CMV serostatus. In both the original and validation cohorts, the classifier was reported to diagnose cytomegalovirus status with high specificity and sensitivity. A cluster of highly shared sequence variants was judged likely to be a technical artifact of the sequencing pipeline. A few of the identified cytomegalovirus-associated TCR beta chains were confirmed in vitro to be specific for cytomegalovirus antigens. Because HLA typing was missing for some donors at each locus, association tests included only the typed subset. The cohort was sequenced for TCR beta chains only, and without alpha or paired-chain data the features that could be detected were limited. Across donors, most TCR sequences were observed very rarely, whereas some public TCRs were present in many individuals. In an earlier analysis of some 550 of the donors, most TCR beta V segments were observed in productive rearrangements about 90% or about 30% of the time, broadly matching IMGT annotations. According to the authors, the approach could potentially be generalized to other disease states and immunological phenotypes. Specific HLA alleles were associated with 18,000 or so TCR beta sequences at a false discovery rate of 0.05 in a later analysis. When HLA alleles, especially DR and DQ, strongly co-occurred, TCR associations were difficult to assign to individual alleles. Linkage disequilibrium might explain the correlated functional status among segregating V segments, but an unknown experimental factor could not be excluded. Roughly uniform sequencing depth across donors was assumed in presence/absence analyses, although this assumption may not hold. A further reported finding was that TCR beta sequences accurately predicted the HLA-A and HLA-B alleles for most subjects in the first cohort. Most CMV-associated TCR beta chains appeared to be HLA-restricted in a later analysis, and the HLA associations seemed to be driven largely by CMV exposure. Because counts were too low, about 18 rarely observed V segments, including chromosome 9 orphons, were left out of the earlier analysis of 587 of the donors. Compared with equally common non-associated chains, HLA-associated TCR beta chains in a later analysis were more clonally expanded and had lower generation probabilities.

The cohort was made up of roughly 670 healthy bone marrow donors. All cohort members were sampled while nominally healthy, although unrecorded immune exposures were likely present. The donor tested CMV seropositive, placing the donor among the roughly 300 seropositive members of the cohort. A peripheral blood sample was provided by each donor, and peripheral blood mononuclear cells were used for TCR beta sequencing. The Qiagen DNeasy Blood Extraction Kit was used to extract genomic DNA from the blood cell samples. Concerning this clone: Its cognate antigen has yet to be identified. No quality values exist for individual bases; no much larger clone is one base distant.

The clonotype was recovered from a woman aged 45-65 years in good health and CMV-seropositive. Here the chain combines TRBV27 and TRBJ1-1, and possibly TRBD1, on 6 matching bases. Input material: PBMCs. In nucleotide form, the sequence is TGTGCCAGCAGTTCGCCTCCAACAGGGGAAGCTTTCTTT. Translated, this is CASSSPPTGEAFF.